This T cell receptor (beta chain) was captured by sequencing in a study of T cells in Graves' hyperthyroidism and ophthalmopathy. Whole-study findings and limits: Ophthalmopathy onset followed model prediction by a median approximately 7 months.

Template material for amplifying TCR beta CDR3 regions consisted of RNA transcripts. First-round RT-PCR of the TCR CDR3 relied on the HTBI primer set. TCRdb re-derived calls from the multiplex PCR reads in MiXCR, one entry per CDR3 protein. The table shows tens of thousands of distinct CDR3 sequences, with approximately 52% occurring only once. A word on this clonotype: As yet, its antigen is unknown. Its ends do not fully match the called genes, so a read error is possible.

Ophthalmopathy cases met thresholds of Clinical Activity Score at least 3, NOSPECS grade at least 4 and duration under 3 months. Sequencing used blood. This TCR derives from a woman in her 50s with Graves' ophthalmopathy.

For the CDR3, the DNA is TGTGCCAGCAGCCTTAGGGCCGCCGGCACCGGGGAGCTGTACTTC. Protein sequence: CASSLRAAGTGELYF. This chain joins TRBV7-6 and TRBJ2-7; perhaps TRBD2 as D (5 bases). CDR1 is SGHVS and CDR2 is FNYEAQ in the germline V gene. The CDR3 runs to 15 residues.